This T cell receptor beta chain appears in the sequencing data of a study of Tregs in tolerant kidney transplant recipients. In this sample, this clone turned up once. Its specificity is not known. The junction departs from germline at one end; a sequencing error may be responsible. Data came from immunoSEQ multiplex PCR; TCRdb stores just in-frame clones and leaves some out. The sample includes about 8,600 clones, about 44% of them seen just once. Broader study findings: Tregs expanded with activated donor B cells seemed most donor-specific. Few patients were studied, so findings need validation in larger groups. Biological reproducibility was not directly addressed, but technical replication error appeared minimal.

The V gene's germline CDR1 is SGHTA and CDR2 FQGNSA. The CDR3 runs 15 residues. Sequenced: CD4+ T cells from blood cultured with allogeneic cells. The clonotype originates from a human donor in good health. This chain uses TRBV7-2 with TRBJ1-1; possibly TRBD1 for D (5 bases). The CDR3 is CASSHTGHLNTEAFF. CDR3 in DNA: TGCGCCAGCAGCCATACAGGACACTTGAACACTGAAGCTTTCTTT.